The present entry profiles one TCR beta chain with its context. The clone's antigen remains unknown. At one end the junction does not follow the germline gene, possibly because of a read error. Genomic DNA was used as template for profiling of TCR beta VDJ combinations and CDR3 sequences. An Illumina HiSeq 2000 was used for TCR repertoire sequencing. The original pipeline was this. Repertoire assessment relied on Simpson's diversity index, CDR3 size and DJ length profiles, and TRBV/TRBJ rearrangement plots. The most abundant DNA sequence in the deep sequencing data was taken as the immunodominant clone. CDR3 amino acid sequences were checked for sharing between subjects and were compared against published repertoires and the VDJdb database. The public reads were run again by TCRdb, first through fastp at Q25 and then through MiXCR, and only productive beta chains were kept. When rows share a CDR3 protein, they turn into one entry using the most common DNA and genes. The V and J calls and clone size come from TCRdb's table, not from the authors' own analysis. Within this sample are more than 250,000 distinct CDR3 sequences, with 65% to 90% of them counted one time only. 35% to 50% of the sample is in the top ten clones.

Expansion of CD8+CD57+ cells had been shown by flow cytometry in the patients chosen for sequencing. Every patient had severe acquired aplastic anemia, diagnosed using the International Study of Aplastic Anemia and Agranulocytosis and Camitta criteria. No therapy had been received by the patients at the time of blood sampling. TCR repertoires of sorted CD4+ and CD8+ blood T cells from severe aplastic anemia patients and healthy subjects were deep-sequenced in the study. In the USA, patient enrollment took place under clinicaltrials.gov protocols 00001620, 01623167, 00001397, 00071045, 00081523 and 00961064. Ficoll-Paque density gradient centrifugation was used to isolate peripheral blood mononuclear cells. CD4+ and CD8+ T cells were sorted by FACS or magnetic beads before DNA extraction. This sample was taken from a study of CD8+CD57+ T cells in acquired aplastic anemia (dated by TCRdb to 2016 to 2018). Background for the entire study: On average, sorted CD4+ and CD8+ cells yielded 3.2 ug of extracted DNA, with a range of roughly 0.17 to 27.4 ug. A CD8+CD57+ expansion meant a frequency higher than the mean frequency seen in healthy subjects. Summary of the overall study and its limitations: No significant difference in CD8+ Simpson's diversity was found between patients and healthy controls (P=0.060). Around 28 CD8+ CDR3 sequences were found to be shared between patients and controls, but these sequences appeared to be highly expressed in patients and within the immunodominant clones of the patients.

Based on the germline V gene (reference sequence), the CDR1 and CDR2 sequences are LNHNV and YYDKDF. The CDR3 starts with the cysteine, ends with the tryptophan, and has 15 residues. Here the CDR3 DNA is all that survives: 45 bases in frame from base 1. This clonotype was sampled from a human donor with aplastic anemia. The chain couples TRBV15 to TRBJ2-5; the D gene is perhaps TRBD1 or TRBD2, each of them matching over 7 bases. Sequencing input: sorted CD4+, CD8+, or CD8+CD57+ T cells (not recorded which) from PBMCs. The DNA reads as follows: TGTGCCACCAGCAGAGCTAGTCAGGGGGGGAATGAGCAGTTCTGG. This encodes CATSRASQGGNEQFW.